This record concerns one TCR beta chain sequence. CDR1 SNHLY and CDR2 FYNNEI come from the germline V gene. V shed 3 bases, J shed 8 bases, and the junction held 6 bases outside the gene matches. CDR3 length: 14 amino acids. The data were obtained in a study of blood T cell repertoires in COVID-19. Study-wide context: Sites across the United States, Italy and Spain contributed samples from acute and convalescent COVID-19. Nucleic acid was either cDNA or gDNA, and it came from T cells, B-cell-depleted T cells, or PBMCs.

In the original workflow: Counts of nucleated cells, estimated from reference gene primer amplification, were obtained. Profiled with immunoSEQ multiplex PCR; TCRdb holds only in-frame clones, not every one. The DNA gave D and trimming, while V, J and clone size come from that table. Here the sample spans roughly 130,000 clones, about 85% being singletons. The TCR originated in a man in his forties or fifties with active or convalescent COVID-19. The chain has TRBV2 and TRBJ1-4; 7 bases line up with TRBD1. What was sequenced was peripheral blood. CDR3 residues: CASSETGFDEKLFF. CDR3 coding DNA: TGTGCCAGCAGTGAGACAGGGTTTGACGAAAAACTGTTTTTT.